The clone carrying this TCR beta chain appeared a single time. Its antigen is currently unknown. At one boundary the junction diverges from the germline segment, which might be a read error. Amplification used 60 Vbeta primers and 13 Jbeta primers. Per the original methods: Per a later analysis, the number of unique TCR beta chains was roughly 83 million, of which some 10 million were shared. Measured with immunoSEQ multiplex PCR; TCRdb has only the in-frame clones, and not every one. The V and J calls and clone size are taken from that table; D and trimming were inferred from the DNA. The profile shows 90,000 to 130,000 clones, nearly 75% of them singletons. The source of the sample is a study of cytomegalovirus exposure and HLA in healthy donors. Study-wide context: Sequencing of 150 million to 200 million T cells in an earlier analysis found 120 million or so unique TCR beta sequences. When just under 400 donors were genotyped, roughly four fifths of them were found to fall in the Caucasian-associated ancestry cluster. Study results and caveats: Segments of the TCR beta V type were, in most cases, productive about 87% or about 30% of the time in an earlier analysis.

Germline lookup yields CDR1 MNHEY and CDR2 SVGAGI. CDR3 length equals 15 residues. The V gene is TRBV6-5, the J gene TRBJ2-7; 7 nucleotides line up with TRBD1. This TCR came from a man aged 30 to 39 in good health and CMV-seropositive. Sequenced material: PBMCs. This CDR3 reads CASTGRRTGSSEQYF. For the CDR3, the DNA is TGTGCCAGCACCGGGCGAAGGACAGGCTCCTCCGAGCAGTACTTC.